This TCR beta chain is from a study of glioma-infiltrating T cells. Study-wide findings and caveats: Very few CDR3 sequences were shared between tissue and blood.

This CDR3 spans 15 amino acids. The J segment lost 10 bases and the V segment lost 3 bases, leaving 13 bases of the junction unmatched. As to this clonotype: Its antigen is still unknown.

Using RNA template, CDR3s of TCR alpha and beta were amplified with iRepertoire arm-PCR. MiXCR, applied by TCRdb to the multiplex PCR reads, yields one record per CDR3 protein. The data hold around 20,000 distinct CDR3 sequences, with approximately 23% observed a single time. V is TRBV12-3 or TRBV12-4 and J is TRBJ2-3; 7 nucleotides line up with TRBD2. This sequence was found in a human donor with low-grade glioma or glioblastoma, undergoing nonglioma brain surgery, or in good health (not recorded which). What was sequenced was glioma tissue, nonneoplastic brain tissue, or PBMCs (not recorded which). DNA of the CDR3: TGTGCCAGCAGTTTGGGTCTCGAGCGGGGTAGCGCGCAGTATTTT. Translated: CASSLGLERGSAQYF.